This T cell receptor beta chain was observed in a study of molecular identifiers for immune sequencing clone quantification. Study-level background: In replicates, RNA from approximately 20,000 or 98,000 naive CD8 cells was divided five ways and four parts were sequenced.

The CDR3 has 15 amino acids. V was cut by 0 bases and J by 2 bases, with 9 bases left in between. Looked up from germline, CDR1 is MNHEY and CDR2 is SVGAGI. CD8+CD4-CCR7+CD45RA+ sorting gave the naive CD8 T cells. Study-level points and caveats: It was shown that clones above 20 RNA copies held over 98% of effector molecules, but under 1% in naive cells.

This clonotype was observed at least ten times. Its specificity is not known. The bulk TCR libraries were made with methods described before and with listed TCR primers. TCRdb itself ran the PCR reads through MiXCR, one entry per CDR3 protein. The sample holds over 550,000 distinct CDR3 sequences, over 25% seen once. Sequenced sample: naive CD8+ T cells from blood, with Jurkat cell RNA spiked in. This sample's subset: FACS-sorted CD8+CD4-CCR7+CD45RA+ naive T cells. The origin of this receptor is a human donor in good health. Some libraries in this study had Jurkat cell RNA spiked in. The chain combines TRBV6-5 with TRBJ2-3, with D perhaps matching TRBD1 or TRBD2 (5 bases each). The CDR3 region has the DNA TGTGCCAGCAGTTACTCGGGGACGGCCACAGATACGCAGTATTTT. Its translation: CASSYSGTATDTQYF.